A selection of T cell receptor beta chains follows, all from one sample in a study of blood T cell repertoires in COVID-19. Libraries were prepared by immunoSEQ multiplex PCR; TCRdb keeps only in-frame clonotypes and omits some of them. This sample carries about 120,000 clones, approximately 85% of them seen once, and the ten largest clones take about 12%. Material for sequencing was peripheral blood. These receptors originate from a human donor in a cohort sampled during active COVID-19. Each CDR3 is given with its conserved first and last residue. D genes are given only for firm matches. Size is stated for part of the rows, as once, few or many counts, or as a class when the clone is expanded.

d_call	cdr3_length	clone_size	v_call	j_call	cdr3_aa	cdr3_nt
TRBD1	14	NA	TRBV24-1	TRBJ2-7	CATSDPYRGIEQYF	TGTGCCACCAGTGACCCTTACAGGGGGATCGAGCAGTACTTC
TRBD1	15	NA	TRBV6-5	TRBJ1-1	CASSLWGQGNTEAFF	TGTGCCAGCAGTCTGTGGGGACAGGGGAACACTGAAGCTTTCTTT
TRBD2	19	NA	TRBV20-1	TRBJ2-3	CSASHGLAGAINGVSTQYF	TGCAGTGCTAGTCATGGACTAGCGGGGGCCATAAATGGAGTCAGTACGCAGTATTTT
TRBD2	18	NA	TRBV5-1	TRBJ2-1	CASSLARGGAEVPNEQFF	TGCGCCAGCAGCTTGGCGCGGGGGGGGGCCGAAGTACCCAATGAGCAGTTCTTC
TRBD2	16	once	TRBV12-5	TRBJ2-3	CASGLVTSGGAATQYF	TGTGCTAGTGGTTTGGTGACTAGCGGGGGGGCTGCTACGCAGTATTTT
NA	15	NA	TRBV6-5	TRBJ1-1	CASSYHGTPNTEAFF	TGTGCCAGCAGTTACCACGGGACTCCGAACACTGAAGCTTTCTTT
NA	16	NA	TRBV7-2	TRBJ1-1	CASSLVGYRENTEAFF	TGTGCCAGCAGCTTAGTCGGATACAGGGAGAACACTGAAGCTTTCTTT
NA	14	NA	TRBV7-2	TRBJ2-5	CASTLEGWQTAQYF	TGTGCCAGCACCCTGGAGGGTTGGCAGACGGCCCAGTACTTC
TRBD1	16	NA	TRBV5-1	TRBJ2-5	CASSLPLGQGQETQYF	TGCGCCAGCAGCTTGCCCTTGGGACAGGGGCAAGAGACCCAGTACTTC
TRBD1	15	NA	TRBV6-1	TRBJ1-1	CASSERDRAGSEAFF	TGTGCCAGCAGTGAAAGGGACAGGGCGGGTAGTGAAGCTTTCTTT
NA	14	NA	TRBV6-5	TRBJ2-7	CASSYSRASYEQYF	TGTGCCAGCAGTTACAGCAGGGCCTCCTACGAGCAGTACTTC
NA	15	NA	TRBV5-1	TRBJ2-2	CASSVERANTGELFF	TGCGCCAGCAGTGTTGAGCGTGCGAACACCGGGGAGCTGTTTTTT
NA	14	few	TRBV19	TRBJ1-1	CASSIKWGRLEAFF	TGTGCCAGTAGTATTAAGTGGGGGCGTCTTGAAGCTTTCTTT
TRBD1	16	NA	TRBV2	TRBJ1-1	CASTYRTGVGNTEAFF	TGTGCCAGCACCTACCGGACAGGGGTGGGAAACACTGAAGCTTTCTTT
NA	14	NA	TRBV5-3	TRBJ2-7	CARSLGQGGYEQYF	TGTGCCAGAAGCTTGGGGCAGGGGGGCTACGAGCAGTACTTC
TRBD2	18	once	TRBV27	TRBJ2-7	CASSLSRTSGDSSYEQYF	TGTGCCAGCAGTTTATCCCGGACTAGCGGGGACAGCTCCTACGAGCAGTACTTC
NA	13	NA	TRBV6-5	TRBJ2-7	CASIRGQTYEQYF	TGTGCCAGCATCCGCGGACAGACCTACGAGCAGTACTTC
TRBD1	14	NA	TRBV7-6	TRBJ2-7	CASSSRTGAYEQYF	TGTGCCAGCAGCTCCCGGACAGGGGCCTACGAGCAGTACTTC
TRBD2	20	NA	TRBV27	TRBJ2-2	CASSRSQGERGPRGTGELFF	TGTGCCAGCAGTCGAAGTCAGGGCGAGCGGGGGCCTCGGGGCACCGGGGAGCTGTTTTTT
TRBD2	14	few	TRBV28	TRBJ2-7	CASKVGGTYYEQYF	TGTGCCAGCAAAGTCGGGGGGACTTACTACGAGCAGTACTTC
NA	13	NA	TRBV19	TRBJ2-7	CASSIPERSEQYF	TGTGCCAGTAGTATTCCTGAGCGGAGTGAGCAGTACTTC
TRBD1	14	NA	TRBV9	TRBJ2-7	CASSPDRVVDKQYF	TGTGCCAGCAGCCCCGACAGGGTTGTAGACAAGCAGTACTTC
TRBD2	15	NA	TRBV2	TRBJ2-7	CASSPTSGGAGEQYF	TGTGCCAGCAGCCCAACTAGCGGGGGGGCGGGTGAGCAGTACTTC
TRBD1	15	NA	TRBV5-4	TRBJ2-7	CASSRNSRDSEEQYF	TGTGCCAGCAGTCGTAACTCCCGGGACAGTGAAGAGCAGTACTTC
NA	15	NA	TRBV2	TRBJ1-1	CASSEFARVNTEAFF	TGTGCCAGCAGTGAATTTGCCAGGGTGAACACTGAAGCTTTCTTT
TRBD1	14	few	TRBV6-6	TRBJ1-5	CASYLTGNSQPQHF	TGTGCCAGCTACTTGACAGGGAATAGTCAGCCCCAGCATTTT
TRBD1	13	NA	TRBV5-1	TRBJ2-7	CASSLTGAYEQYF	TGCGCCAGCAGCTTGACAGGGGCCTACGAGCAGTACTTC
TRBD1	14	NA	TRBV7-2	TRBJ1-2	CASSGQGANYGYTF	TGTGCCAGCAGCGGACAGGGGGCGAACTATGGCTACACCTTC
TRBD1	14	once	TRBV5-1	TRBJ2-3	CASSPTGVADTQYF	TGCGCCAGCAGCCCCACAGGGGTGGCAGATACGCAGTATTTT
NA	16	NA	TRBV10-3	TRBJ2-1	CAISESFGSTYNEQFF	TGTGCCATCAGTGAGTCGTTCGGGTCTACCTACAATGAGCAGTTCTTC
TRBD2	16	NA	TRBV19	TRBJ2-7	CASSPRLAGGPDEQYF	TGTGCCAGTAGCCCGCGACTAGCGGGGGGGCCGGACGAGCAGTACTTC
TRBD2	16	few	TRBV18	TRBJ2-3	CASSHTSGGRTDTQYF	TGTGCCAGCTCTCATACTAGCGGGGGACGCACAGATACGCAGTATTTT
TRBD1	14	NA	TRBV2	TRBJ2-6	CASSATGVTNVLTF	TGTGCCAGCAGTGCGACAGGGGTAACCAACGTCCTGACTTTC
NA	13	NA	TRBV6-5	TRBJ1-2	CASSYYSIYGYTF	TGTGCCAGCAGTTACTACAGCATATATGGCTACACCTTC
NA	13	NA	TRBV2	TRBJ1-2	CASSTDKNYGYTF	TGTGCCAGCAGTACTGACAAGAACTATGGCTACACCTTC
TRBD1	14	many	TRBV5-1	TRBJ1-1	CASSPGQKDTEAFF	TGCGCCAGCAGCCCGGGACAGAAGGACACTGAAGCTTTCTTT
TRBD2	14	NA	TRBV11-2	TRBJ2-3	CASSLGSGGHTQYF	TGTGCCAGCAGCTTAGGTAGCGGGGGCCATACGCAGTATTTT
NA	10	NA	TRBV2	TRBJ1-2	CASRRDGYTF	TGTGCCAGCAGGAGGGATGGCTACACCTTC
TRBD1	17	NA	TRBV7-2	TRBJ1-3	CASSSYVGTGSGNTIYF	TGTGCCAGCAGCTCGTATGTTGGGACAGGGTCCGGAAACACCATATATTTT
NA	15	NA	TRBV4-3	TRBJ1-5	CASSQEPFGDQPQHF	TGCGCCAGCAGCCAAGAACCGTTCGGGGATCAGCCCCAGCATTTT
NA	14	once	TRBV7-9	TRBJ1-1	CASSAKGVVTEAFF	TGTGCCAGCAGCGCAAAGGGGGTTGTCACTGAAGCTTTCTTT
NA	16	NA	TRBV3-1/TRBV3-2	TRBJ1-3	CASSQVGEGVGNTIYF	TGTGCCAGCAGCCAAGTCGGCGAGGGCGTTGGAAACACCATATATTTT
TRBD1	16	NA	TRBV4-3	TRBJ1-2	CASSEGRQGPNYGYTF	TGCGCCAGCAGCGAGGGGAGACAGGGGCCTAACTATGGCTACACCTTC
TRBD1	13	NA	TRBV7-2	TRBJ2-7	CASSLWGTGGVYF	TGTGCCAGCAGCTTATGGGGGACAGGGGGCGTCTACTTC
NA	12	NA	TRBV12-3/TRBV12-4	TRBJ1-1	CASSTSPNEAFF	TGTGCCAGCAGTACCAGTCCCAATGAAGCTTTCTTT
TRBD2	19	NA	TRBV4-3	TRBJ2-3	CASSQVLLLAGGPTDTQYF	TGCGCCAGCAGCCAAGTTCTGCTACTAGCGGGGGGCCCCACAGATACGCAGTATTTT
NA	14	NA	TRBV18	TRBJ1-6	CASSQPGELSPLHF	TGTGCCAGCTCACAACCCGGGGAACTTTCACCCCTCCACTTT
TRBD1	14	NA	TRBV5-1	TRBJ2-5	CASSWTGTQETQYF	TGCGCCAGCAGCTGGACAGGAACCCAAGAGACCCAGTACTTC
NA	13	NA	TRBV29-1	TRBJ1-1	CSGSLRTDAEAFF	TGCAGCGGTTCGCTCAGGACAGACGCTGAAGCTTTCTTT
TRBD2	16	few	TRBV19	TRBJ2-3	CASSRLAGVSTDTQYF	TGTGCCAGTAGCCGACTAGCGGGGGTTAGCACAGATACGCAGTATTTT
NA	18	few	TRBV7-9	TRBJ1-2	CASSLARGTRGFHYGYTF	TGTGCCAGCAGCTTAGCCCGTGGGACCAGGGGATTTCACTATGGCTACACCTTC
NA	14	NA	TRBV18	TRBJ1-5	CASSPGGEGQPQHF	TGTGCCAGCTCACCGGGGGGAGAGGGGCAGCCCCAGCATTTT
NA	16	NA	TRBV5-4	TRBJ2-1	CASSLDPSGSYNEQFF	TGTGCCAGCAGCTTGGACCCCAGCGGGTCGTACAATGAGCAGTTCTTC